The 26 T cell receptor beta chains in this list originate from one sample, sequenced in a study of cytomegalovirus exposure and HLA in healthy donors. The primer mix had 60 Vbeta and 13 Jbeta primers. Sequencing was performed with immunoSEQ multiplex PCR; in TCRdb, only in-frame clones are kept and a portion is missing. The repertoire holds 95,000 to 150,000 clones, with 50% to 80% as singletons. The sample taken for sequencing was PBMCs. The receptors were sampled from a woman between 40 and 55 years old in good health and CMV-seropositive.

Comments on this clone: This sample includes further DNA sequences coding for the same CDR3. The gene calls are TRBV18 and TRBJ2-1, with a possible D match to TRBD2 (5 bases). CDR1 is KGHSH and CDR2 is LQKENI in the germline V gene. With 3 bases removed from V and 4 bases from J, the gap between germline ends came to 10 bases. This CDR3 is 14 amino acids long. CDR3 loop: CASSPLANYNEQFF. The CDR3, as DNA: TGTGCCAGCTCACCGCTAGCTAATTACAATGAGCAGTTCTTC.

This rearrangement joins TRBV18 to TRBJ1-5; D not certain. The CDR3 runs to 13 residues. V was trimmed by 3 bases and J by 5 bases, leaving 8 bases between them. Per germline, CDR1 KGHSH and CDR2 LQKENI. As DNA, the CDR3 is TGTGCCAGCTCACCTCGCGGGGATCAGCCCCAGCATTTT. Protein sequence: CASSPRGDQPQHF.

The chain combines TRBV9 with TRBJ1-1; D perhaps matches TRBD1 (6 bases). Trimming stripped 3 bases from V and 0 bases from J, with 9 bases between. The CDR3 is 14 amino acids. Germline V gene sequence: CDR1 SGDLS, CDR2 YYNGEE. The DNA for the CDR3 is TGTGCCAGCAGCGGAACAGGGATGAACACTGAAGCTTTCTTT. Its translation: CASSGTGMNTEAFF.

DNA of the CDR3: TGCGCCAGCAGCTTGGGGGCAGCAACTAATGAAAAACTGTTTTTT. Residues: CASSLGAATNEKLFF. J is TRBJ1-4 and V is TRBV5-1; D is unclear. V was shortened by 0 bases and J by 0 bases, with 6 bases between the two germline ends. CDR3 length: 15 amino acids. Germline V gives CDR1 SGHRS, CDR2 YFSETQ.

This clone has just one count. The chain recombines TRBV7-2 with TRBJ1-6; 10 nucleotides agree with TRBD1. Looked up from germline, CDR1 is SGHTA and CDR2 is FQGNSA. The CDR3 runs 16 residues. The ends lost 5 bases at V and 11 bases at J; junction bases unmatched: 12. CDR3 residues: CASSIAQTGGRTPLHF. DNA for the CDR3: TGTGCCAGCAGCATCGCCCAGACAGGGGGCAGGACACCCCTCCACTTT.

This clone was counted between two and nine times. The V gene is TRBV5-4, the J gene TRBJ2-7; D is possibly TRBD1 (6 bases). Germline CDR1 reads SGHNT; CDR2 reads YYREEE (reference sequence). Trimming took off 0 bases at V and 0 bases at J, with 10 bases between the two ends. This CDR3 has 15 amino acids. The CDR3: CASSLDRDTSYEQYF. The CDR3 DNA reads as TGTGCCAGCAGCTTGGACAGGGATACCTCCTACGAGCAGTACTTC.

This chain links TRBV28 with TRBJ1-5; possible D gene TRBD1, 6 bases. The CDR3 has 14 amino acids. Deletions cut 3 bases from V and 6 bases from J, with 12 bases between. The germline gives CDR1 MDHEN, CDR2 SYDVKM. In DNA, the CDR3 is TGTGCCAGCAGTTTCGTGTCAGGGGCTCAGCCCCAGCATTTT. It encodes CASSFVSGAQPQHF.

The V gene is TRBV7-9, the J gene TRBJ2-3; 7 nucleotides match TRBD2. Germline CDR1 is SEHNR and CDR2 is FQNEAQ (reference sequence). V lost 2 bases to trimming and J lost 3 bases; unmatched junction nucleotides: 5. The CDR3 extends over 15 amino acids. The CDR3 DNA reads TGTGCCAGCAGCTTAAGCGGGATGGAGACAGATACGCAGTATTTT. This gives the protein CASSLSGMETDTQYF. Combining the CDR3 with reference TRBV7-9 and TRBJ2-3 gives the whole variable domain DTGVSQNPRHKITKRGQNVTFRCDPISEHNRLYWYRQTLGQGPEFLTYFQNEAQLEKSRLLSDRFSAERPKGSFSTLEIQRTEQGDSAMYLCASSLSGMETDTQYFGPGTRLTVL.

This clone was seen a few times. The chain links TRBV29-1 to TRBJ1-1; D perhaps matches TRBD1 (5 bases). The CDR3 extends over 13 amino acids. Germline lookup yields CDR1 SQVTM and CDR2 ANQGSEA. V gave up 3 bases and J gave up 0 bases, with 8 bases separating them. In DNA form, the CDR3 reads TGCAGCGTTGAGACAGTCATGAACACTGAAGCTTTCTTT. Its protein is CSVETVMNTEAFF.

The sample holds a few counts of this clone. This chain uses TRBV6-6 with TRBJ2-7, with 9 bases matching TRBD2. This CDR3 is 15 amino acids long. Looked up from germline, CDR1 is MNHNY and CDR2 is SVGAGI (reference sequence). V lost 0 bases to trimming and J lost 4 bases; unmatched junction nucleotides: 4. Written as DNA, the CDR3 is TGTGCCAGCAGTTACTCCGCGGGAGGGACATACGAGCAGTACTTC. Translation gives CASSYSAGGTYEQYF.

The V and J genes are TRBV7-8 and TRBJ2-3; D gene ambiguous. V shed 5 bases and J shed 2 bases, with 14 bases lying between them. The CDR3 length is 15 residues. Germline V gene sequence: CDR1 SGHVS, CDR2 FQNEAQ. CDR3 in DNA: TGTGCCAGCAGCCTCCTCGGTGCCTCCACAGATACGCAGTATTTT. Protein product: CASSLLGASTDTQYF.

The CDR3 coding sequence is TGTGCCATCAGTGGGACAGGGCGAGAGACCCAGTACTTC. It is translated as CAISGTGRETQYF. The chain joins TRBV10-3 to TRBJ2-5; 8 bases match TRBD1. Unmatched junction bases numbered 2, after V lost 4 bases and J lost 4 bases. CDR3 length equals 13 residues. Looked up from germline, CDR1 is ENHRY and CDR2 is SYGVKD.

The rearrangement joins TRBV6-1 to TRBJ2-7; D is perhaps TRBD1 (5 bases). V lost 1 base and J lost 3, with 7 bases in between. This CDR3 has 13 amino acids. Germline V gives CDR1 MNHNS, CDR2 SASEGT. The CDR3 protein is CASSEGGHYEQYF. CDR3 in DNA: TGTGCCAGCAGTGAAGGAGGACACTACGAGCAGTACTTC.

The DNA of the CDR3 is TGTGCCAGCAGTGCACCGGGACAGCCCATGTGTGAGCAGTTCTTC. It codes for CASSAPGQPMCEQFF. The chain combines TRBV2 with TRBJ2-1; TRBD1 matches at 7 bases. The ends lost 4 bases at V and 9 bases at J; junction bases unmatched: 12. The CDR3 covers 15 residues. Germline V gene data show CDR1 as SNHLY and CDR2 as FYNNEI.

The J gene is TRBJ2-4, the V gene TRBV29-1; D remains unclear. CDR3 size: 13 residues. Germline lookup yields CDR1 SQVTM and CDR2 ANQGSEA. V was clipped by 4 bases and J by 4 bases, with 11 bases between them. The CDR3 DNA is TGCAGCGTTGCCCCCAGGTTAAAAAACATTCAGTACTTC. Amino acids: CSVAPRLKNIQYF.

The chain couples TRBV5-1 to TRBJ1-2; D is perhaps TRBD1 (5 bases). Germline-derived CDR1 and CDR2 are SGHRS and YFSETQ. The length of the CDR3 is 16 residues. Trimming removed 4 bases from V and 0 bases from J, with 16 bases in between. The CDR3 protein is CASSVEGTTTNYGYTF. CDR3 bases: TGCGCCAGCAGCGTAGAGGGGACTACAACTAACTATGGCTACACCTTC.

The chain combines TRBV5-1 with TRBJ1-3, with D perhaps TRBD1 (5 bases). V lost 4 bases and J 7 bases, leaving 18 bases between the germline ends. CDR1 is SGHRS and CDR2 is YFSETQ in the germline V gene. This CDR3 is built from 15 residues. The CDR3 DNA reads as TGCGCCAGCAGCACAGGCCTGGTTCAAGGGAACACCATATATTTT. Protein product: CASSTGLVQGNTIYF.

This chain uses TRBV2 with TRBJ1-2; TRBD1 agrees at 9 bases. Unmatched junction bases numbered 4, after V lost 6 bases and J lost 5 bases. The V gene's germline CDR1 is SNHLY and CDR2 FYNNEI. The CDR3 runs to 13 residues. CDR3 nucleotides: TGTGCCAGCAGGGTAGGACAGGGGTATGGCTACACCTTC. It specifies CASRVGQGYGYTF.

The J gene is TRBJ1-1, the V gene TRBV9, with 8 nucleotides matching TRBD1. There are 15 residues in the CDR3. With 0 bases clipped from V and 10 bases from J, the junction kept 11 bases outside the gene matches. CDR1 is SGDLS, CDR2 YYNGEE, per germline. The CDR3 sequence: CASSVVRAGGEGAFF. The CDR3 coding sequence is TGTGCCAGCAGCGTAGTCCGGGCAGGGGGCGAAGGAGCTTTCTTT. Supplemented by reference TRBV9 and TRBJ1-1, the full variable domain reads DSGVTQTPKHLITATGQRVTLRCSPRSGDLSVYWYQQSLDQGLQFLIQYYNGEERAKGNILERFSAQQFPDLHSELNLSSLELGDSALYFCASSVVRAGGEGAFFGQGTRLTVV.

The chain couples TRBV5-1 to TRBJ2-7; the D gene is possibly TRBD1 (6 bases). This CDR3 is built from 14 residues. Trimming pared 4 bases from V and 0 bases from J, leaving 11 bases between. Germline V gene data show CDR1 as SGHRS and CDR2 as YFSETQ. This CDR3 is CASSRQVSSYEQYF. The CDR3 bases are TGCGCCAGCAGCCGACAGGTTAGCTCCTACGAGCAGTACTTC.

V is TRBV7-9 and J is TRBJ2-3; 7 bases are a match to TRBD2. This CDR3 comprises 15 residues. CDR1 is SEHNR, CDR2 FQNEAQ, per germline (reference sequence). Trimming at V came to 3 bases and at J to 0 bases, leaving 3 bases not matched to a gene. This chain's CDR3 is CASSFSSGSTDTQYF. The CDR3 coding sequence is TGTGCCAGCAGCTTCAGTAGCGGGAGCACAGATACGCAGTATTTT. The variable domain in full, with the rest retrieved from reference TRBV7-9 and TRBJ2-3, is DTGVSQNPRHKITKRGQNVTFRCDPISEHNRLYWYRQTLGQGPEFLTYFQNEAQLEKSRLLSDRFSAERPKGSFSTLEIQRTEQGDSAMYLCASSFSSGSTDTQYFGPGTRLTVL.

This chain joins TRBV19 and TRBJ1-5; the match to TRBD1 covers 10 bases. The J segment lost 2 bases and the V segment lost 7 bases, leaving 8 bases of the junction unmatched. The CDR3 has 16 residues. Per germline, CDR1 LNHDA and CDR2 SQIVND (reference sequence). The CDR3 DNA reads TGTGCCAGTAAAGGTCCCGGGACAGGGGGCAATCAGCCCCAGCATTTT. Translating it yields CASKGPGTGGNQPQHF.

V usage is TRBV28 and J usage is TRBJ2-1; 8 nucleotides align to TRBD2. V was clipped by 10 bases and J by 0 bases; unmatched bases: 8. This CDR3 is built from 15 residues. Germline CDR1 and CDR2: MDHEN and SYDVKM. The CDR3 sequence: CATGGRGTSYNEQFF. The CDR3 bases are TGTGCCACGGGGGGGCGGGGGACCTCCTACAATGAGCAGTTCTTC. Full variable domain (outside the CDR3, taken from reference TRBV28 and TRBJ2-1): DVKVTQSSRYLVKRTGEKVFLECVQDMDHENMFWYRQDPGLGLRLIYFSYDVKMKEKGDIPEGYSVSREKKERFSLILESASTNQTSMYLCATGGRGTSYNEQFFGPGTRLTVL.

This chain connects TRBV12-5 to TRBJ2-5; TRBD1 matches at 7 bases. Germline lookup yields CDR1 LGHNT and CDR2 FRNRAP. The trim removed 4 bases at V and 1 base at J, leaving 6 bases unmatched. The CDR3 extends over 15 amino acids. The CDR3 DNA sequence: TGTGCTAGTGGTTGGGATGGACAGGCCCAAGAGACCCAGTACTTC. The encoded protein is CASGWDGQAQETQYF.

The chain carries TRBV19 and TRBJ1-1; D remains ambiguous. The CDR3 spans 14 residues. Per germline, CDR1 LNHDA and CDR2 SQIVND (reference sequence). V lost 3 bases, J lost 5 bases, and 13 bases lay in between. The CDR3 sequence is CASSIEGPKTEAFF. The CDR3 bases are TGTGCCAGTAGTATTGAGGGCCCGAAAACTGAAGCTTTCTTT.

This clone came up a few times. The sample has other DNA sequences that encode this CDR3 too. The genes are TRBV7-9 and TRBJ1-4; 9 bases fit TRBD1. CDR3 length equals 14 residues. Germline V gene lookup returns CDR1 SEHNR and CDR2 FQNEAQ (reference sequence). V lost 4 bases to trimming and J lost 8 bases; unmatched junction nucleotides: 5. The CDR3 sequence is CASSSQGAREKLFF. CDR3 DNA sequence: TGTGCCAGCAGCTCACAGGGGGCTCGAGAAAAACTGTTTTTT. The full variable domain, completed using reference TRBV7-9 and TRBJ1-4, is DTGVSQNPRHKITKRGQNVTFRCDPISEHNRLYWYRQTLGQGPEFLTYFQNEAQLEKSRLLSDRFSAERPKGSFSTLEIQRTEQGDSAMYLCASSSQGAREKLFFGSGTQLSVL.